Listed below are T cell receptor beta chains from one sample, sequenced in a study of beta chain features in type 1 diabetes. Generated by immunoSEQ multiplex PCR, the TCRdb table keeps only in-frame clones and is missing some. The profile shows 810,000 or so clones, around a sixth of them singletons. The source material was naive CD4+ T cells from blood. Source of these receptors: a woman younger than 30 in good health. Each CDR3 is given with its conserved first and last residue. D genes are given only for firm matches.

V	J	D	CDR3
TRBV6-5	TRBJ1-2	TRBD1	CASSLTGNYGYTF
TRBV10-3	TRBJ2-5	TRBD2	CATSGPTGTRGETQYF
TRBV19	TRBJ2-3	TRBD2	CASNPGLAGSTDTQYF
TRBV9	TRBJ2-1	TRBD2	CASSPHTGTSGSNEQFF
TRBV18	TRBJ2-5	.	CASSPETLYQETQYF
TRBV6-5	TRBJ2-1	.	CASSYVDWANEQFF
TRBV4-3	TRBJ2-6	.	CASSHRDRRSGANVLTF
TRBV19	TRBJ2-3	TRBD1	CASTDRGLAGPTDTQYF
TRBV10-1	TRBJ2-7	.	CARLGPMSSYEQYF
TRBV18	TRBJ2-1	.	CASSPGTVGYNEQFF
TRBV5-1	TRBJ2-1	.	CASSLGTDSYNEQFF
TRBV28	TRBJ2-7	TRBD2	CASSHRTSGSSYEQYF
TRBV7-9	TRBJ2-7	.	CASSLALGDGAYDEQYF
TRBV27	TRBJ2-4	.	CASSLLGTPNIQYF
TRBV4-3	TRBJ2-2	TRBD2	CASSQEGLAANTGELFF
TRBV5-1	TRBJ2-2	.	CASSSSPATGELFF
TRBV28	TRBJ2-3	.	CASRPNPGLGTDTQYF
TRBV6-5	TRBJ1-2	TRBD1	CASSYLPTGGYGYTF
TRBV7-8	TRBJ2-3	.	CASSLLGLATDTQYF
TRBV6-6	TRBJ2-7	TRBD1	CASSPRTGRNEQYF
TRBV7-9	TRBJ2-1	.	CASSSSLGIYNEQFF
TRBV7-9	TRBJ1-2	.	CASSLGDGYTF
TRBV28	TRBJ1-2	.	CASSLIPGTSKGSSRGYTF
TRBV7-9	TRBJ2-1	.	CASSFLSTVFYNEQFF
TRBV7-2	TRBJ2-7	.	CASSSQAGFEQYF
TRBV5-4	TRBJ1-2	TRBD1	CASSLLVRGRGGYTF
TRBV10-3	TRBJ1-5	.	CAISGLQGGQPQHF
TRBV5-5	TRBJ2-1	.	CASSLLTEPYNEQFF
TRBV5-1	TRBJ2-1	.	CASSLEASYGNEQFF
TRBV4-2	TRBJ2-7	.	CASSQRGEAEAYEQYF
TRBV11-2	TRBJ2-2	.	CASSLLRGTGELFF
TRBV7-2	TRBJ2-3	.	CASSLEGVTQYF
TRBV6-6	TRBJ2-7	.	CASTNRRASPYEQYF
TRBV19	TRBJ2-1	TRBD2	CASSIRLAEDNEQFF
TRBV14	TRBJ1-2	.	CASSQVPWGVRF
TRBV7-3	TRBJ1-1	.	CASSFLPPSTGGEAFF
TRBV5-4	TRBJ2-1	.	CASSLGRDANEQFF
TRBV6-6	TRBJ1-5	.	CASTGGQRGSQPQHF
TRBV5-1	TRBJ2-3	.	CASRGSPSTDTQYF
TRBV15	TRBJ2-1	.	CATSRDITTPNEQFF
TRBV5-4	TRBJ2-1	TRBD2	CASSLSGTAYNEQFF
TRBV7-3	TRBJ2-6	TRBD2	CASSLIPAGASGANVLTF
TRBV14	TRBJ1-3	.	CASSFNGNTIYF
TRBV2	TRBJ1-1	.	CASTDGQTNTEAFF
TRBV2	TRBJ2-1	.	CASSDPGPQTYNEQFF
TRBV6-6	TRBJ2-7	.	CASRDAAYEQYF
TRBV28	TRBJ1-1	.	CASSSAPMGYTEAFF
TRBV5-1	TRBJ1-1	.	CASRQGMGTEAFF
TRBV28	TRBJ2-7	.	CASSLEAAGNYEQYF
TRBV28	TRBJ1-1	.	CASLEGGTEAFF